The clone carrying this T cell receptor beta chain was seen more than once but under ten times. What it binds is not known. Measured with immunoSEQ multiplex PCR; TCRdb has only the in-frame clones, and not every one. The sample lists tens of thousands of clones, about 79% seen once, with around 5.8% in the top ten. Trimming at V came to 5 bases and at J to 3 bases, leaving 4 bases not matched to a gene. The CDR3 runs to 15 residues. Germline CDR1 reads LNHDA; CDR2 reads SQIVND (reference sequence). Time point: baseline pretreatment blood. Documented treatment: 15 Gy SBRT to primary tumor, nephrectomy 4 weeks later. The data belong to a study of radiation and T cells in renal cell carcinoma. Points from the study as a whole: Pretreatment tumor biopsies were lacking, so baseline clonotypes are unknown.

Sequences were derived from blood, sampled from a patient whose treatment included radiotherapy and nephrectomy. The receptor was isolated from a man between 60 and 70 years old with renal cell carcinoma. The chain recombines TRBV19 with TRBJ1-5; 10 bases are shared with TRBD1. In nucleotides, the CDR3 is TGTGCCAGTAGTGGACAGGGGGGTTTCAATCAGCCCCAGCATTTT. Protein sequence: CASSGQGGFNQPQHF.